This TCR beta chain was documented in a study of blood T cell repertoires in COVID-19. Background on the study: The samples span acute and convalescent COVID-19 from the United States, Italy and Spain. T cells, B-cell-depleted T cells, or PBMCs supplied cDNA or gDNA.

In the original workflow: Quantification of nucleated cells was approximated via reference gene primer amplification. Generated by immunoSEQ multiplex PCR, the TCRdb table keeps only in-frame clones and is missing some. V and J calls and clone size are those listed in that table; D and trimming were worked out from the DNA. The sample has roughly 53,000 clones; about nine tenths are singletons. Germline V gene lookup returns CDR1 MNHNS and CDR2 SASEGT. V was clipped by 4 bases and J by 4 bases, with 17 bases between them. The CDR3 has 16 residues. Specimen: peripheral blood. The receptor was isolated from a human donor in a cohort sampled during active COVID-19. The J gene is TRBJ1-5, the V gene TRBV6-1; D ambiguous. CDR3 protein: CASSGTNTGYNQPQHF. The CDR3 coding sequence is TGTGCCAGCAGTGGGACCAACACGGGATATAATCAGCCCCAGCATTTT.